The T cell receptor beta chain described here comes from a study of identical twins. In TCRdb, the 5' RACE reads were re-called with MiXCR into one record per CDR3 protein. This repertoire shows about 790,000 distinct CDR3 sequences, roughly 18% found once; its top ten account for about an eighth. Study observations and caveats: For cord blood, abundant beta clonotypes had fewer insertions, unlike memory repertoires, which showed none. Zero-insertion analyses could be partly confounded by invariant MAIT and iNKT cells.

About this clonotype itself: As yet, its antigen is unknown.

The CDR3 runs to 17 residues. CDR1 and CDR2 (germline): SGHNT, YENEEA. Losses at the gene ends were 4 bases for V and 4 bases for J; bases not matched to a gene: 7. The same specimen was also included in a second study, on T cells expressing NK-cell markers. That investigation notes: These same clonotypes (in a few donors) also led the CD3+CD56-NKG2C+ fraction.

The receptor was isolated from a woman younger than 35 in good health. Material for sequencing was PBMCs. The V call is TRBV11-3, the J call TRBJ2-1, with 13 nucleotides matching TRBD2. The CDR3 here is CASSSTGGLAGYNEQFF. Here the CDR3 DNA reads TGTGCCAGCAGCTCGACAGGGGGACTAGCGGGATACAATGAGCAGTTCTTC.